The sequence of this TCR beta chain was determined in a study of breast tumors, draining lymph nodes, adjacent tissues. Study outcomes and limitations: Tumor and nontumor repertoires were significantly more similar in luminal-like than in basal-like breast cancer. Data fit most tumor T cells coming from lymph node, expanding in tumor. Tumor TCR diversity was below lymph nodes but above nontumor tissue.

TCRdb used MiXCR to reprocess the multiplex PCR reads, holding one entry per CDR3 protein. The data show over 250,000 distinct CDR3 sequences, with over 25% seen just once and more than 1% held by the top ten. The CDR3 contains 19 residues. The ends lost 2 bases at V and 0 bases at J; junction bases unmatched: 8. Germline V gene data show CDR1 as SNHLY and CDR2 as FYNNEI. The lymph nodes were axillary draining lymph nodes from breast cancer patients. This clonotype was seen many times. What it binds is unknown. The specimen sequenced was axillary lymph node tissue. This chain uses TRBV2 with TRBJ2-1; 12 bases match TRBD2. The sequence was collected from a female donor with breast cancer. Some clones in this sample may be carry-over from other donors' samples. CDR3 DNA sequence: TGTGCCAGCAGTGAACCGGCTAGCGGGAGGGCCCTCTCCTACAATGAGCAGTTCTTC. Its translation is CASSEPASGRALSYNEQFF.